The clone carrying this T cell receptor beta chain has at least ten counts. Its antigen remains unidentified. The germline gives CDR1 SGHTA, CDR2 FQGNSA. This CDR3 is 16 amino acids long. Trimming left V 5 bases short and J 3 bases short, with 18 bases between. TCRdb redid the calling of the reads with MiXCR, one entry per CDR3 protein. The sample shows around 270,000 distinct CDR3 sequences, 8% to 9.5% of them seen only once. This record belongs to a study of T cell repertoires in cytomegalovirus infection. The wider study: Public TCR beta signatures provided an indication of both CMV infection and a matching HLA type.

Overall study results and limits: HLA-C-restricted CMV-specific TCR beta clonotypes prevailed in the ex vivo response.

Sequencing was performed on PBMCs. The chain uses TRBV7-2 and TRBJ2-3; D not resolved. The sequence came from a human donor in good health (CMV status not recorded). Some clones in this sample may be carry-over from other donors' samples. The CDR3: CASSLTLTYPTDTQYF. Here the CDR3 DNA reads TGTGCCAGCAGCCTAACCTTGACATACCCGACAGATACGCAGTATTTT.